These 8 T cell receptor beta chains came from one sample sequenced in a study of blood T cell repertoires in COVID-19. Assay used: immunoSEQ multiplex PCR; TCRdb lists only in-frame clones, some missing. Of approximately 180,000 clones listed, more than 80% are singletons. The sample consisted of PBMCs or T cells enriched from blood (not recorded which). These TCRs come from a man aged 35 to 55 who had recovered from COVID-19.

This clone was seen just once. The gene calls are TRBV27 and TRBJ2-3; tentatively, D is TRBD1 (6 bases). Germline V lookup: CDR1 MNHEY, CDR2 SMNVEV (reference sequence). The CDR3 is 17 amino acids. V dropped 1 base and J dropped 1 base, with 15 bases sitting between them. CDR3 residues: CASSLWSQGKGTDTQYF. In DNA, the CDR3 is TGTGCCAGCAGTTTATGGAGCCAGGGGAAAGGCACAGATACGCAGTATTTT.

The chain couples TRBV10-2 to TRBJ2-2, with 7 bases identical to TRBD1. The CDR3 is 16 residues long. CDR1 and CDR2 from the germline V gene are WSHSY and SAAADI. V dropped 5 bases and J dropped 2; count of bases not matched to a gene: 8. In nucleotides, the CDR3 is TGCGCCAGCAGTTCCGGGACAGCTCTTAACACCGGGGAGCTGTTTTTT. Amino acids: CASSSGTALNTGELFF.

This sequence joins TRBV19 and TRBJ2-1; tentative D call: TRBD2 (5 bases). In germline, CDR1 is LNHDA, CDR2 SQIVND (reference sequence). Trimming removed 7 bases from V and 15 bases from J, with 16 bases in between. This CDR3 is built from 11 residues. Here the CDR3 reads CASKFGVIWFF. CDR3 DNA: TGTGCCAGTAAGTTCGGGGTCATATGGTTCTTC.

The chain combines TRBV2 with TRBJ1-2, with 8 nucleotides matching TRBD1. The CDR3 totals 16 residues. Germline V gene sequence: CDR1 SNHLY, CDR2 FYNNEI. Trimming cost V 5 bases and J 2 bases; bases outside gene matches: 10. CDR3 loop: CASSNAMTGANYGYTF. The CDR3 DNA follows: TGTGCCAGCAGTAATGCAATGACAGGGGCCAACTATGGCTACACCTTC.

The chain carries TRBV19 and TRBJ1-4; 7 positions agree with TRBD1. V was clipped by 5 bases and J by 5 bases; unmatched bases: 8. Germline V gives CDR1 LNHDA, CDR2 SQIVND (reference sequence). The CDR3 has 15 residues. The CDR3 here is CASSPPGQTNEKLFF. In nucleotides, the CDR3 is TGTGCCAGTAGTCCTCCGGGACAGACGAATGAAAAACTGTTTTTT.

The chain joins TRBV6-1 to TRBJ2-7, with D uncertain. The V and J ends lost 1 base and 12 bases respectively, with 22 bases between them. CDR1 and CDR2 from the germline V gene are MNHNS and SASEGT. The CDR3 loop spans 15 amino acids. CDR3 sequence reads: CASSEDGRNSLLGYF. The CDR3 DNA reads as TGTGCCAGCAGTGAAGACGGCAGGAACTCCTTACTCGGGTACTTC.

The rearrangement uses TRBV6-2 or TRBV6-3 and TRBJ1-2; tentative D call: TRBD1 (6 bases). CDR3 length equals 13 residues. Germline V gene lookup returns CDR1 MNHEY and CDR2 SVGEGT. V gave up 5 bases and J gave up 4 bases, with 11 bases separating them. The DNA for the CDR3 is TGTGCCAGCAGTAATACAGGGTCCTATGGCTACACCTTC. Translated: CASSNTGSYGYTF.

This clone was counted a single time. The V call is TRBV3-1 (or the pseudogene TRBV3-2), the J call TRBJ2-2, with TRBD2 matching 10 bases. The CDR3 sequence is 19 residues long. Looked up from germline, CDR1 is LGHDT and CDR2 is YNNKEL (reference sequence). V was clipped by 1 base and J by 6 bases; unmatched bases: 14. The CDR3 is CASSQVWLAGVKGAGELFF. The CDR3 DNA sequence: TGTGCCAGCAGCCAAGTTTGGCTAGCGGGGGTTAAAGGGGCCGGGGAGCTGTTTTTT.